Listed here are 32 T cell receptor beta chains from one sample, sequenced in a study of response to subunit inactivated influenza vaccine. TCRdb reprocessed the RT-PCR reads via MiXCR and lists one record per CDR3 protein. This table has roughly 700,000 distinct CDR3 sequences, 15% to 19% appearing once. Sample: PBMCs from blood, taken 12 days after vaccination. Receptors originate from a man over 45 who received an inactivated influenza vaccine.

The CDR3 region is CASSQGWARSYEQYF. The CDR3 nucleotides read TGTGCCAGCAGCCAGGGGTGGGCACGATCCTACGAGCAGTACTTC. J is TRBJ2-7 and V is TRBV7-8; the D gene is possibly TRBD1 (6 bases). Trimming cost V 5 bases and J 1 base, with 15 bases left between them. The CDR3 covers 15 residues. Germline CDR1 reads SGHVS; CDR2 reads FQNEAQ.

This clonotype was detected a few times. The genes are TRBV29-1 and TRBJ2-5; 8 bases agree with TRBD1. This CDR3 is built from 14 residues. V dropped 5 bases and J dropped 4; count of bases not matched to a gene: 9. Germline values: CDR1 SQVTM, CDR2 ANQGSEA. Here the CDR3 DNA reads TGCAGCGTTACAGGGGGAGGAATCCGAGAGACCCAGTACTTC. As protein: CSVTGGGIRETQYF.

The CDR3 bases are TGTGCCAGCAGTAAACAGCTAAATTCACCCCTCCACTTT. Translating it yields CASSKQLNSPLHF. The chain couples TRBV7-2 to TRBJ1-6; D is ambiguous. The germline V gene has CDR1 SGHTA and CDR2 FQGNSA. CDR3 size: 13 residues. V was clipped by 6 bases and J by 7 bases, with 10 bases between them.

This clonotype turned up a few times. The chain employs TRBV3-1 and TRBJ2-7; tentatively, D is TRBD2 (6 bases). The CDR3 runs 16 residues. CDR1 and CDR2 (germline): LGHDT, YNNKEL (reference sequence). V lost 0 bases to trimming and J lost 0 bases, with 12 bases between them. DNA for the CDR3: TGTGCCAGCAGCCAAGATCGGGTGGGAGGCTCCTACGAGCAGTACTTC. This sequence encodes CASSQDRVGGSYEQYF.

This clonotype was observed a handful of times. CDR3 protein: CASSNGARNTEAFF. CDR3 nucleotides: TGTGCCAGCAGCAACGGGGCCCGGAACACTGAAGCTTTCTTT. The rearrangement joins TRBV4-2 to TRBJ1-1, with TRBD1 as a possible D gene (5 bases). This CDR3 comprises 14 residues. Germline V gives CDR1 LGHNA, CDR2 YNFKEQ. V was cut by 5 bases and J by 1 base, with 11 bases left in between.

This clonotype was picked up a small number of times. The genes are TRBV5-1 and TRBJ2-2; a possible D gene is TRBD2 (6 bases). The CDR3 sequence is 15 residues long. The V end was cut by 0 bases, the J end by 5 bases, with 11 bases between. Germline V gene lookup returns CDR1 SGHRS and CDR2 YFSETQ. CDR3 protein: CASSLGGRTTGELFF. The CDR3 DNA reads as TGCGCCAGCAGCTTGGGTGGGAGGACGACCGGGGAGCTGTTTTTT.

This clonotype has more than one count but fewer than ten. The chain joins TRBV12-3 or TRBV12-4 to TRBJ1-1; 8 nucleotides agree with TRBD1. The CDR3 has 14 amino acids. V was clipped by 6 bases and J by 6 bases; unmatched bases: 9. The CDR3 DNA follows: TGTGCCAGCAGCGACGCCGGACAGGGTTCTGAAGCTTTCTTT. Encoded protein: CASSDAGQGSEAFF.

This clonotype was detected once. The J gene is TRBJ2-7, the V gene TRBV6-2 or TRBV6-3; 8 nucleotides agree with TRBD2. The CDR3 totals 12 residues. From germline, CDR1 is MNHEY and CDR2 SVGEGT. The CDR3 region is CAAGGVTYEQYF. Written as DNA, the CDR3 is TGTGCGGCCGGGGGGGTCACGTACGAGCAGTACTTC.

This clonotype was seen many times. The rearrangement joins TRBV29-1 to TRBJ2-1, with TRBD2 matching 9 bases. This CDR3 has 17 amino acids. Looked up from germline, CDR1 is SQVTM and CDR2 is ANQGSEA. With 6 bases clipped from V and 0 bases from J, the junction kept 12 bases outside the gene matches. CDR3 sequence: CSVPSTSGLSSYNEQFF. CDR3 DNA: TGCAGCGTCCCTTCCACTAGCGGGCTTTCCTCCTACAATGAGCAGTTCTTC.

The chain is built from TRBV5-1 and TRBJ2-1, with TRBD2 as a possible D gene (7 bases). Trimming removed 4 bases at V and 5 bases at J, with 19 bases between. The V gene's germline CDR1 is SGHRS and CDR2 YFSETQ. This CDR3 is 16 amino acids long. The DNA for the CDR3 is TGCGCCAGCAGCCCCTTCAAGGGGGGAGGGGACAATGAGCAGTTCTTC. Its protein product is CASSPFKGGGDNEQFF.

This chain connects TRBV3-1 to TRBJ2-7; TRBD2 is a possible D gene (6 bases). Trimming pared 2 bases from V and 7 bases from J, leaving 15 bases between. Germline assignment: CDR1 LGHDT and CDR2 YNNKEL (reference sequence). The CDR3 runs 14 residues. The CDR3 reads CASSQTGLPREQYF. In DNA, the CDR3 is TGTGCCAGCAGCCAAACGGGACTGCCCCGGGAGCAGTACTTC.

This clonotype was observed a few times. The J gene is TRBJ1-5, the V gene TRBV20-1, with D hard to call. From germline, CDR1 is DFQATT and CDR2 SNEGSKA (reference sequence). The germline V and J ends were trimmed by 5 bases and 6 bases, with 17 bases remaining between them. The CDR3 sequence is 14 residues long. CDR3 in amino acids: CSASGKSNSQPQHF. CDR3 DNA sequence: TGCAGTGCTTCCGGCAAAAGCAACAGTCAGCCCCAGCATTTT.

This clonotype was observed many times. The chain is built from TRBV6-5 and TRBJ2-7; perhaps D is TRBD1 or TRBD2 (5 bases each). The length of the CDR3 is 13 residues. Germline V lookup: CDR1 MNHEY, CDR2 SVGAGI. Trimming left V 8 bases short and J 4 bases short, with 15 bases between. The CDR3 loop is CASRPGARYEQYF. CDR3 nucleotide sequence: TGTGCCAGCCGCCCCGGGGCCCGGTACGAGCAGTACTTC.

This clonotype was observed a few times. The chain has TRBV6-2 or TRBV6-3 and TRBJ2-1; 10 nucleotides match TRBD2. The CDR3 is 17 amino acids. Germline lookup yields CDR1 MNHEY and CDR2 SVGEGT. The J segment lost 5 bases and the V segment lost 2 bases, leaving 9 bases of the junction unmatched. The CDR3 sequence: CASSYATSGLANNEQFF. The CDR3 DNA follows: TGTGCCAGCAGTTACGCCACCTCGGGACTAGCGAACAATGAGCAGTTCTTC.

In its sample, this clonotype was seen a few times. The J gene is TRBJ1-3, the V gene TRBV11-1; TRBD1 matches at 8 bases. Germline trimming cut 4 bases from V and 0 bases from J; bases unmatched to any gene: 11. The CDR3 runs 18 residues. Per germline, CDR1 SGHAT and CDR2 FQDESV (reference sequence). The CDR3: CASSSWDRIFLSGNTIYF. In nucleotides, the CDR3 is TGTGCCAGCAGCTCGTGGGACAGGATCTTCCTCTCTGGAAACACCATATATTTT.

This clonotype was recorded a few times. V gene TRBV12-3 or TRBV12-4 combines with J gene TRBJ2-1; 10 nucleotides line up with TRBD2. The CDR3 spans 17 residues. Germline trimming cut 2 bases from V and 4 bases from J; bases unmatched to any gene: 8. In DNA, the CDR3 is TGTGCCAGCAGTTTAAGGGTCCTAGCGGGGGCATACAATGAGCAGTTCTTC. Translated: CASSLRVLAGAYNEQFF.

This clonotype has just a few counts. The rearrangement links TRBV7-8 to TRBJ2-1; TRBD2 matches 12 bases. With V trimmed by 6 bases and J by 4 bases, 25 bases remained unmatched. The CDR3 is 22 amino acids. Germline V CDR1 and CDR2: SGHVS, FQNEAQ. CDR3 region: CASSLRKRLAGETNNLYNEQFF. Written as DNA, the CDR3 is TGTGCCAGCAGTTTAAGAAAAAGACTAGCGGGAGAGACCAATAATCTTTACAATGAGCAGTTCTTC.

The CDR3, as DNA: TGTGCCACGGGAAGAAGGGGGGCCCCAGAGACCCAGTACTTC. Residues: CATGRRGAPETQYF. V and J are TRBV15 and TRBJ2-5; tentatively, D is TRBD1 or TRBD2 (6 bases each). CDR1 is LNHNV and CDR2 is YYDKDF in the germline V gene (reference sequence). V lost 9 bases to trimming and J lost 4 bases, with 18 bases between them. This CDR3 is built from 14 residues.

The chain couples TRBV20-1 to TRBJ1-5; no reliable D call. The V gene's germline CDR1 is DFQATT and CDR2 SNEGSKA (reference sequence). This CDR3 spans 15 amino acids. Trimming shortened V by 4 bases and J by 0 bases, and 13 bases separated the two germline ends. The CDR3 loop reads CSATPGPNSNQPQHF. Written as DNA, the CDR3 is TGCAGTGCTACTCCAGGACCGAATAGCAATCAGCCCCAGCATTTT.

This clonotype was picked up a small number of times. This sequence joins TRBV9 and TRBJ2-3; TRBD2 aligns across 15 bases. The V gene's germline CDR1 is SGDLS and CDR2 YYNGEE. The CDR3 totals 16 residues. V lost 3 bases to trimming and J lost 4 bases; unmatched junction nucleotides: 3. In DNA form, the CDR3 reads TGTGCCAGCAGCGGGACTAGCGGGGGGGCCCCAGATACGCAGTATTTT. Protein sequence: CASSGTSGGAPDTQYF.

V is TRBV11-2 and J is TRBJ2-3; the match to TRBD1 covers 7 bases. Looked up from germline, CDR1 is SGHAT and CDR2 is FQNNGV. CDR3 length equals 16 residues. V was clipped by 6 bases and J by 3 bases; unmatched bases: 12. In nucleotides, the CDR3 is TGTGCCAGCAGTTTTCAAGGGGGCTTTAGGACAGATACGCAGTATTTT. As protein: CASSFQGGFRTDTQYF.

The V and J genes are TRBV2 and TRBJ1-1; D gene uncertain. The CDR3 totals 13 residues. Germline CDR1 is SNHLY and CDR2 is FYNNEI. The V and J ends lost 3 bases and 6 bases respectively, with 11 bases between them. The CDR3 reads CASSDSLDAEAFF. CDR3 in DNA: TGTGCCAGCAGTGACTCCCTTGACGCTGAAGCTTTCTTT.

The chain joins TRBV7-9 to TRBJ2-3; 8 nucleotides match TRBD2. The ends lost 1 base at V and 7 bases at J; junction bases unmatched: 7. The CDR3 is made up of 15 amino acids. CDR1 and CDR2 from the germline V gene are SEHNR and FQNEAQ (reference sequence). The CDR3: CASSLGGTSVNTQYF. Here the CDR3 DNA reads TGTGCCAGCAGCTTAGGAGGGACTAGTGTGAATACGCAGTATTTT.

This chain uses TRBV5-1 with TRBJ2-5, with 7 bases lining up with TRBD1. This CDR3 has 16 amino acids. J gave up 5 bases and V 0 bases, and 10 bases lay outside the gene matches. Per the germline V gene, CDR1 is SGHRS and CDR2 is YFSETQ. The DNA for the CDR3 is TGCGCCAGCAGCTTGGGGGGCCAGGGGGACATTGAGACCCAGTACTTC. Protein product: CASSLGGQGDIETQYF. Drawing the rest from reference TRBV5-1 and TRBJ2-5, the complete variable domain is KAGVTQTPRYLIKTRGQQVTLSCSPISGHRSVSWYQQTPGQGLQFLFEYFSETQRNKGNFPGRFSGRQFSNSRSEMNVSTLELGDSALYLCASSLGGQGDIETQYFGPGTRLLVL.

As concerns this clonotype: Its ends do not fully match the called genes, so a read error is possible. This rearrangement joins TRBV25-1 to TRBJ1-5, with 7 nucleotides matching TRBD1. The CDR3 spans 13 residues. Germline values: CDR1 MGHDK, CDR2 SYGVNS. CDR3 sequence: CSSSTGVGQPQHF. Written as DNA, the CDR3 is TGTTCCAGCAGCACAGGGGTCGGTCAGCCCCAGCATTTT.

Only a few counts were recorded for this clonotype. This chain links TRBV11-2 with TRBJ2-5; TRBD1 aligns across 7 bases. Looked up from germline, CDR1 is SGHAT and CDR2 is FQNNGV. The CDR3 contains 13 residues. V was clipped by 5 bases and J by 5 bases; unmatched bases: 5. The CDR3 DNA reads TGTGCCAGCAGCGGGGGACAGCGGGAGACCCAGTACTTC. Protein: CASSGGQRETQYF.

The chain has TRBV12-3 or TRBV12-4 and TRBJ2-3; 10 nucleotides line up with TRBD2. There are 16 residues in the CDR3. Trimming at V came to 4 bases and at J to 1 base, leaving 5 bases not matched to a gene. CDR3 sequence: CASSSLAGAGTDTQYF. CDR3 in DNA: TGTGCCAGCAGTTCTCTAGCGGGAGCAGGCACAGATACGCAGTATTTT.

This rearrangement joins TRBV9 to TRBJ2-5; D possibly corresponds to TRBD1 (6 bases). CDR3 length equals 15 residues. Germline CDR1 reads SGDLS; CDR2 reads YYNGEE. Trimming stripped 2 bases from V and 4 bases from J, with 15 bases between. CDR3 protein: CASSVATGQVETQYF. The CDR3 DNA follows: TGTGCCAGCAGCGTCGCCACAGGGCAGGTAGAGACCCAGTACTTC. Full variable domain (rest looked up from reference TRBV9 and TRBJ2-5): DSGVTQTPKHLITATGQRVTLRCSPRSGDLSVYWYQQSLDQGLQFLIQYYNGEERAKGNILERFSAQQFPDLHSELNLSSLELGDSALYFCASSVATGQVETQYFGPGTRLLVL.

At least ten counts were recorded for this clonotype. The chain links TRBV28 to TRBJ1-3; 8 positions agree with TRBD1. CDR3 length equals 14 residues. CDR1 and CDR2 (germline): MDHEN, SYDVKM. V trimming: 7 bases; J trimming: 5 bases; junction bases outside the gene matches: 7. The CDR3 DNA sequence: TGTGCCAGCAATGACGGACAGGGCAGAAACACCATATATTTT. Translating it yields CASNDGQGRNTIYF. The complete variable domain, with remaining parts taken from reference TRBV28 and TRBJ1-3, reads DVKVTQSSRYLVKRTGEKVFLECVQDMDHENMFWYRQDPGLGLRLIYFSYDVKMKEKGDIPEGYSVSREKKERFSLILESASTNQTSMYLCASNDGQGRNTIYFGEGSWLTVV.

CDR3 sequence reads: CASSPTGGSVDEQFF. The CDR3 DNA sequence: TGCGCCAGCAGCCCGACAGGGGGGAGTGTGGATGAGCAGTTCTTC. This chain links TRBV5-1 with TRBJ2-1; TRBD1 agrees at 9 bases. The germline gives CDR1 SGHRS, CDR2 YFSETQ. This CDR3 region has 15 residues. The V gene end was trimmed by 4 bases and the J gene end by 8 bases; junction bases not matched to a gene: 10.

This clonotype was recorded at least ten times. V gene TRBV12-3 or TRBV12-4 combines with J gene TRBJ2-7; D unclear. The CDR3 contains 14 residues. Between the trimmed V and J ends, which lost 6 bases and 7 bases, there was a span of 19 bases. The CDR3 spells CASSLAGWGREQYF. CDR3 in DNA: TGTGCCAGCAGCCTGGCCGGGTGGGGTCGGGAGCAGTACTTC.

The J gene is TRBJ1-5, the V gene TRBV20-1, with a possible D match to TRBD1 (6 bases). CDR3 length equals 16 residues. CDR1 is DFQATT and CDR2 is SNEGSKA in the germline V gene (reference sequence). Trimming removed 0 bases at V and 2 bases at J, with 14 bases between. The CDR3 DNA sequence: TGCAGTGCTAGAGATGGATCCAGGGGTGGCAATCAGCCCCAGCATTTT. Protein: CSARDGSRGGNQPQHF.